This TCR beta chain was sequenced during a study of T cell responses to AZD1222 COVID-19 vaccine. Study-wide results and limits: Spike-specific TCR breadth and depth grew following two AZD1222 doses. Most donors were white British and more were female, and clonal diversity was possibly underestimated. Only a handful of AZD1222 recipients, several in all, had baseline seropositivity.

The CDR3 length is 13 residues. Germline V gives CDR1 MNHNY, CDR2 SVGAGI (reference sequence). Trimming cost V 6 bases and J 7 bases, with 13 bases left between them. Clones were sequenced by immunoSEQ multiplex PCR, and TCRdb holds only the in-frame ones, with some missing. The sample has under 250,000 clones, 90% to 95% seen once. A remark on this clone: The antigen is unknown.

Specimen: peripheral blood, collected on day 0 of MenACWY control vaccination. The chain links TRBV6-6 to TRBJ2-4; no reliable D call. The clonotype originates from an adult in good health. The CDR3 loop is CASSQLAANIQYF. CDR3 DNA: TGTGCCAGCAGCCAGTTGGCGGCGAACATTCAGTACTTC.